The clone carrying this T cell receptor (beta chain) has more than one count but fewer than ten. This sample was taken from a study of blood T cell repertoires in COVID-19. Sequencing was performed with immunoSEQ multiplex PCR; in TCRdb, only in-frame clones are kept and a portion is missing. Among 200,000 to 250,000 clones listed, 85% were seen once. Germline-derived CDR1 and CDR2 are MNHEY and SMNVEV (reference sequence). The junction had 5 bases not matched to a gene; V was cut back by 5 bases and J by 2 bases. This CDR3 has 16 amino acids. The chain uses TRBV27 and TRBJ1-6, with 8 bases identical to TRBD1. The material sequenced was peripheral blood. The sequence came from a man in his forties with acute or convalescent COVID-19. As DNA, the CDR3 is TGTGCCAGCAGTCGTAAACAGGGGGCCTATAATTCACCCCTCCACTTT. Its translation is CASSRKQGAYNSPLHF.